Described below is a single T cell receptor (beta chain) sequence and its context. Its antigen is not yet known. No qualities accompany the bases; no much larger clone lies one base away. Using the deep immunoSEQ assay, TCR CDR3 regions were amplified from genomic DNA by multiplex PCR. Genomic DNA extracted from each cell subset was distributed evenly over all wells of several immunoSEQ 96-well plates, and each plate served as one replicate. Each replicate PCR for sorted subsets received approximately 200 ng genomic DNA, equal to roughly 30,000 T cell genomes. Purified libraries were measured with a Qubit 3.0 fluorometer, size-checked on a Bioanalyzer 2100, and measured again with the KAPA Library Quantification kit. Every immunoSEQ 96-well plate was sequenced on a separate single-read 150-cycle Illumina NextSeq 550 flow cell. In the authors' own workflow: Because only junctional sequences without quality scores were contained in the immunoSEQ output, filtering matching that applied to full-length reads could not be performed. To assign V/J genes and CDR3, sequences were annotated using PyIR, a Python wrapper for IgBLAST v1.9, with IMGT germline references. Reads with weak V/J assignments (E-value above 1e-6), missing CDR3, stop codons, out-of-frame junctions, or ambiguous translated residues were removed. A V3J clonotype was defined by an identical inferred V gene, J gene, and CDR3 amino acid sequence. Percentage overlap between repertoires was calculated by dividing the number of shared unique clonotypes by the size of the smaller repertoire. Richness of each repertoire was evaluated using RTK rarefaction, the Chao1 estimator, and Recon v2.1 estimates of unobserved clonotypes. For all TCRbeta clonotypes obtained by the gDNA method from a handful of donors, generation probabilities were computed with OLGA. Not all clones reach the TCRdb copy of this immuneACCESS table, which keeps in-frame sequences only. Checked studies attribute under half of the gap to unresolved V genes and leave the rest unexplained. V and J calls and clone size follow that table, whereas D and trimming were derived from the DNA. This sample lists about 2.1 million clones; roughly 93% were detected once. The ten largest account for around 1.7% of the sample.

CD8 naive samples were CD45RO-negative cells positively selected for CCR7, giving a CD45RA+CCR7+ population that excluded TemRA cells. The donors were healthy, HIV-negative adults who had no recently reported acute infections or vaccinations. Every donor was a Caucasian adult residing in Nashville, Tennessee, USA. Blood was obtained by leukapheresis, after which PBMCs were separated by Ficoll-Histopaque density gradient centrifugation and cryopreserved in liquid nitrogen vapor phase. Purity and quantity of every magnetically sorted T cell population were checked by analytical flow cytometry. Genomic DNA was isolated from every sorted fraction and measured by UV absorbance on a Nanodrop 2000c. These data belong to a study of shared clonotypes between healthy human individuals (dated by TCRdb to the early 2020s). With respect to the entire study: A few men and a couple of women, aged 18 to 49 years, made up the cohort. Per donor, three plates each were used for CD4 naive and CD4 memory, two for CD8 naive, and one for CD8 memory. The study deeply sequenced blood TCR repertoires of five healthy adults to estimate repertoire size and the extent of clonotype sharing between individuals. Different laboratories and diverse techniques were used to prepare libraries and sequence TCR repertoires, to increase sequencing depth and limit assay-specific biases. Between about 0.9 and 9 billion PBMCs per donor were obtained by leukapheresis. Study-level results and caveats: Higher generation probabilities were observed for clonotypes shared by all four sorted-subset donors than for non-shared clonotypes. Larger estimated clonotype richness was generally found for naive subsets than for memory subsets. Sampling was limited to blood, and TCR repertoires in tissue likely differ from TCR repertoires in blood. Rarefaction of sorted-subset datasets indicated incomplete sequencing despite the large sequencing depth. Pairwise subsampling indicated that sequencing depth was expected to affect the degree of clonotype sharing among donors. Sharing across several donors was observed for 5% to 6.5% of naive CD4, over 3% of naive CD8, about 2.3% of memory CD4, and about 0.39% of memory CD8 clonotypes. Because the study included a small number of donors, the genetic and exposure-history diversity represented was limited.

V is shortened by 4 bases, J by 10 bases, and the region joining them spans 10 bases. There are 11 amino acids in the CDR3, from cysteine to phenylalanine inclusive. Only CDR3 DNA remains: 33 bases, in frame from the first base. From the germline V gene (reference sequence), CDR1 is MNHEY and CDR2 is SMNVEV. The clonotype comes from a man aged 18 to 29 in good health. Some clones in this sample may be carry-over from other donors' samples. The sample consisted of naive CD8+ T cells from PBMCs. The sample's cell subset or site label, decoded: CD45RA+CCR7+. The chain employs TRBV27 and TRBJ1-1; the D gene cannot be named for sure. CDR3 region: CASSSGVGAFF. The bases are TGTGCCAGCAGTTCCGGCGTTGGAGCTTTCTTT.